This TCR beta chain comes out of a study of radiotherapy plus CTLA-4 blockade in lung cancer. In the study overall: In around 19% of patients, objective responses were seen; around 31% had disease control.

Assay: immunoSEQ multiplex PCR; the TCRdb copy retains only in-frame clones and omits some. The sample lists 65,000 to 85,000 clones; around 69% were seen once. This clone came up a few times. Its antigen is unidentified. The CDR3 is made up of 15 amino acids. V shed 1 base and J shed 6 bases, with 16 bases lying between them. Germline CDR1 is MGHRA and CDR2 is YSYEKL. Notes on the study in general: Some TCR clones had been derived from tumors. These clones expanded in peripheral blood after radiotherapy plus ipilimumab.

The chain joins TRBV4-1 to TRBJ2-7; D is ambiguous. Sequenced here: peripheral blood, sampled from a patient treated with radiotherapy plus ipilimumab. The source of this sequence is a human donor with non-small cell lung cancer whose response to radiotherapy plus ipilimumab could not be evaluated. Some clones in this sample may be carry-over from other donors' samples. This chain's CDR3 is CASSQGQVRRGEQYF. CDR3 bases: TGCGCCAGCAGCCAAGGGCAAGTTAGGAGAGGCGAGCAGTACTTC.